This T cell receptor beta chain originates from a study of OX40 agonist ivuxolimab in advanced cancers. Whole-study context: Dose-escalation patients suffered from hepatocellular carcinoma, melanoma, renal cell or head and neck cancer. Checkpoint inhibitors had been given previously to 35% to 50% of patients. Study-level results: Doses of 0.1 to 3.0 mg/kg were accompanied by clonal expansion of CD4+ and CD8+ blood T cells by week 6.

Patients were ineligible given autoimmune disease history or systemic immunosuppression. The V and J ends lost 1 base and 3 bases respectively, with 12 bases between them. The CDR3 length is 15 residues. Germline values: CDR1 MDHEN, CDR2 SYDVKM. In this sample, this clone turned up a few times. The antigen is not known. Assay: immunoSEQ multiplex PCR; the TCRdb copy retains only in-frame clones and omits some. This sample yields about 40,000 clones, of which approximately 86% are seen a single time; just under 15% belongs to the top ten. The V call is TRBV28, the J call TRBJ2-5; D remains unclear. This sample comprised CD4+ or CD8+ T cells sorted from blood, obtained in a trial of the OX40 agonist ivuxolimab. This TCR came from an adult with an advanced solid tumor such as melanoma, head and neck, liver or kidney cancer. This CDR3 is CASSLSRIQKETQYF. As DNA, the CDR3 is TGTGCCAGCAGTTTATCCCGTATACAGAAAGAGACCCAGTACTTC.